This TCR beta chain was found in a study of identical twins. This clonotype appeared a few times. TCRdb called the 5' RACE reads again in MiXCR, with one record for every CDR3 protein. The repertoire consists of around 1.7 million distinct CDR3 sequences, with around 29% occurring once and the leading ten covering about 0.25%. The specimen was cord blood. The clonotype comes from a newborn girl in good health.

CDR3 protein: CSAWRGGSPQETQYF. The CDR3, as DNA: TGCAGTGCTTGGAGAGGGGGTAGCCCCCAAGAGACCCAGTACTTC. The chain employs TRBV20-1 and TRBJ2-5; D may be TRBD1 (6 bases). Trimming removed 5 bases at V and 1 base at J, with 17 bases between. Germline assignment: CDR1 DFQATT and CDR2 SNEGSKA (reference sequence). This CDR3 region has 15 residues.